Shown below are 19 T cell receptor beta chains from a single sample sequenced in a study of human T cells and chemical hapten exposure. Time point: healthy volunteer bleed at 6 weeks. RNA extraction used unfractionated whole blood as the source of total RNA. TCRdb used MiXCR to reprocess the RACE reads, holding one entry per CDR3 protein. The repertoire includes around 80,000 distinct CDR3 sequences, over 7% of them detected once, and 1.5% sits in the top ten. What was sequenced was whole blood. These receptors all stem from a male donor in good health. Some clones in this sample may be carry-over from other donors' samples.

This clonotype was observed a few times. The rearrangement links TRBV2 to TRBJ2-1, with a tentative D call TRBD2 (6 bases). The V gene's germline CDR1 is SNHLY and CDR2 FYNNEI. The germline V and J ends were trimmed by 7 bases and 4 bases, with 11 bases remaining between them. The CDR3 length is 13 residues. For the CDR3, the DNA is TGTGCCAGCATGACGGAGGGGTACAATGAGCAGTTCTTC. Its translation: CASMTEGYNEQFF.

At least ten counts were recorded for this clonotype. The chain is built from TRBV5-1 and TRBJ2-3; 7 bases map to TRBD1. Germline CDR1 reads SGHRS; CDR2 reads YFSETQ. This CDR3 has 15 amino acids. V shed 4 bases, J shed 1 base, and the junction held 6 bases outside the gene matches. The CDR3 sequence: CASSLTGVGTDTQYF. The CDR3 DNA reads TGCGCCAGCAGCCTTACAGGGGTAGGCACAGATACGCAGTATTTT.

V is TRBV27 and J is TRBJ1-5; D is unresolved. The V and J ends lost 2 bases and 1 base respectively, with 9 bases between them. Germline V lookup: CDR1 MNHEY, CDR2 SMNVEV (reference sequence). This CDR3 comprises 15 residues. CDR3 DNA sequence: TGTGCCAGCAGTTTAGGCAGCGGGAGCAATCAGCCCCAGCATTTT. Encoded protein: CASSLGSGSNQPQHF.

This clonotype has more than one count but fewer than ten. The V and J genes are TRBV2 and TRBJ2-7; D is unclear. V was shortened by 6 bases and J by 0 bases, with 15 bases between the two germline ends. CDR1 is SNHLY and CDR2 is FYNNEI in the germline V gene. CDR3 length equals 15 residues. The CDR3 loop is CASRGPRDNSYEQYF. CDR3 nucleotide sequence: TGTGCCAGCAGGGGCCCCCGCGACAACTCCTACGAGCAGTACTTC.

V is TRBV10-1 and J is TRBJ1-5, with 7 bases aligning to TRBD1. Trimming cost V 7 bases and J 0 bases; bases outside gene matches: 9. Per the germline V gene, CDR1 is WNHNN and CDR2 is SYGVQD (reference sequence). CDR3 size: 16 residues. CDR3 nucleotide sequence: TGCGCCAGCACCTCCGGGACAGTTAATAGCAATCAGCCCCAGCATTTT. It encodes CASTSGTVNSNQPQHF.

This clonotype has just a few counts. This chain connects TRBV7-9 to TRBJ2-1; perhaps D is TRBD1 or TRBD2 (5 bases each). CDR3 size: 14 residues. The ends were cut back, 5 bases at V and 5 bases at J, with 13 bases in the middle. The germline gives CDR1 SEHNR, CDR2 FQNEAQ (reference sequence). The CDR3 nucleotides are TGTGCCAGCAGCGACCGGGACCATAACAATGAGCAGTTCTTC. Translated, it gives CASSDRDHNNEQFF.

This clonotype was detected ten times or more. The rearrangement joins TRBV6-6 to TRBJ2-1; D is uncertain. V was trimmed by 6 bases and J by 5 bases, leaving 8 bases between them. This CDR3 region has 12 residues. Germline assignment: CDR1 MNHNY and CDR2 SVGAGI (reference sequence). The CDR3 region is CASRAGDNEQFF. Written as DNA, the CDR3 is TGTGCCAGCAGGGCCGGTGACAATGAGCAGTTCTTC.

The chain has TRBV20-1 and TRBJ2-3, with D unclear. CDR1 is DFQATT, CDR2 SNEGSKA, per germline (reference sequence). The CDR3 loop spans 13 amino acids. V was pared by 0 bases and J by 0 bases, with 4 bases between. CDR3 region: CSAREGSTDTQYF. The CDR3 DNA follows: TGCAGTGCTAGAGAAGGGAGCACAGATACGCAGTATTTT.

This chain joins TRBV7-9 and TRBJ2-1; 8 bases map to TRBD1. The germline gives CDR1 SEHNR, CDR2 FQNEAQ (reference sequence). The trim removed 1 base at V and 6 bases at J, leaving 8 bases unmatched. The length of the CDR3 is 16 residues. In DNA form, the CDR3 reads TGTGCCAGCAGCTTAGTCCAGACAGGGGTAGGCAATGAGCAGTTCTTC. This translates into CASSLVQTGVGNEQFF.

This chain joins TRBV12-3 or TRBV12-4 and TRBJ2-5; either TRBD1 or TRBD2 may supply D (5 bases each). CDR3 length: 14 residues. V was trimmed by 6 bases and J by 2 bases, leaving 13 bases between them. The CDR3, as DNA: TGTGCCAGCAGAACTACGGGACGGCAAGAGACCCAGTACTTC. Residues: CASRTTGRQETQYF.

This clonotype has a handful of counts. The rearrangement joins TRBV27 to TRBJ2-2; D not certain. Trimming cost V 4 bases and J 2 bases, with 8 bases left between them. There are 14 residues in the CDR3. CDR1 is MNHEY and CDR2 is SMNVEV in the germline V gene (reference sequence). CDR3 sequence reads: CASSWRSNTGELFF. CDR3 sequence (DNA): TGTGCCAGCAGTTGGCGAAGTAACACCGGGGAGCTGTTTTTT.

The sample holds a few counts of this clonotype. The rearrangement uses TRBV5-1 and TRBJ2-4; 7 nucleotides agree with TRBD1. V shed 4 bases and J 0 bases; nucleotides not matched to a gene: 7. Germline V gene data show CDR1 as SGHRS and CDR2 as YFSETQ. The CDR3 is 16 amino acids. CDR3 bases: TGCGCCAGCAGCACAGGGGTTGGGCTAGCCAAAAACATTCAGTACTTC. It codes for CASSTGVGLAKNIQYF.

J is TRBJ2-7 and V is TRBV7-9, with TRBD1 matching over 9 bases. The CDR3 consists of 13 residues. CDR1 and CDR2 (germline): SEHNR, FQNEAQ (reference sequence). V gave up 4 bases and J gave up 4 bases; unmatched junction bases: 2. CDR3 nucleotides: TGTGCCAGCAGCTCTGGGACAGGGTACGAGCAGTACTTC. It yields the protein CASSSGTGYEQYF.

This clonotype appeared many times. CDR3 residues: CASSPGQSNQPQHF. In DNA, the CDR3 is TGCGCCAGCAGCCCGGGACAAAGCAATCAGCCCCAGCATTTT. This chain joins TRBV4-3 and TRBJ1-5; TRBD1 might be the D (6 bases). V was clipped by 4 bases and J by 1 base, with 8 bases between them. Germline loops: CDR1 LGHNA, CDR2 YSLEER. CDR3 length: 14 residues.

This clonotype was recorded many times. The V gene is TRBV30, the J gene TRBJ2-7, with D possibly TRBD2 on 5 matching bases. The CDR3 covers 14 residues. From germline, CDR1 is GTSNPN and CDR2 SVGIG (reference sequence). Trimming removed 5 bases at V and 2 bases at J, with 16 bases between. This CDR3 reads CAWDPGIPPYEQYF. The CDR3 DNA reads as TGTGCCTGGGACCCGGGGATACCGCCCTACGAGCAGTACTTC.

The rearrangement links TRBV12-3 or TRBV12-4 to TRBJ1-4; possibly TRBD1 for D (6 bases). V was cut by 7 bases and J by 8 bases, with 14 bases left in between. This CDR3 has 13 residues. The CDR3 loop reads CASTLRRGEKLFF. CDR3 DNA sequence: TGTGCCAGCACCCTACGCAGGGGCGAAAAACTGTTTTTT.

This clonotype was seen a few times. The J gene is TRBJ2-3, the V gene TRBV2; TRBD1 aligns across 8 bases. Germline-derived CDR1 and CDR2 are SNHLY and FYNNEI. V dropped 7 bases and J dropped 4; count of bases not matched to a gene: 10. The CDR3 contains 15 residues. CDR3: CASTQVGQGADTQYF. The CDR3 DNA sequence: TGTGCCAGCACCCAAGTAGGACAGGGAGCAGATACGCAGTATTTT. The full variable domain, its missing parts supplied by reference TRBV2 and TRBJ2-3, is EPEVTQTPSHQVTQMGQEVILRCVPISNHLYFYWYRQILGQKVEFLVSFYNNEISEKSEIFDDQFSVERPDGSNFTLKIRSTKLEDSAMYFCASTQVGQGADTQYFGPGTRLTVL.

This clonotype was counted only a few times. The chain couples TRBV7-9 to TRBJ2-7; tentatively, D is TRBD1 (6 bases). The CDR3 runs to 14 residues. Germline V CDR1 and CDR2: SEHNR, FQNEAQ (reference sequence). Trimming took 5 bases from V and 5 from J, leaving 16 bases between them. DNA for the CDR3: TGTGCCAGCAGCCGACGCGTAGACAGGAACGAGCAGTACTTC. This gives the protein CASSRRVDRNEQYF.

The genes are TRBV2 and TRBJ1-5; D is unclear. Trimming pared 2 bases from V and 1 base from J, leaving 9 bases between. Germline V lookup: CDR1 SNHLY, CDR2 FYNNEI. This CDR3 has 15 amino acids. The CDR3 DNA is TGTGCCAGCAGTGAATCGGGTCCCAGCAATCAGCCCCAGCATTTT. It specifies CASSESGPSNQPQHF.